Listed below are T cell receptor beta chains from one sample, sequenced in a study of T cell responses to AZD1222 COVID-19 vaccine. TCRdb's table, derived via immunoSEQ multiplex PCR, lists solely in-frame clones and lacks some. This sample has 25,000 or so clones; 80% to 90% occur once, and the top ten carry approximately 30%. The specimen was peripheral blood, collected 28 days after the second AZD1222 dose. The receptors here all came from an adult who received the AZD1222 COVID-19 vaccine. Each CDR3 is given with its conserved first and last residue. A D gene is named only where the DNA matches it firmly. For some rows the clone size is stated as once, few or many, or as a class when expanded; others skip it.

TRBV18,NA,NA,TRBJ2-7,CASSPVDSTYEQYF,TGTGCCAGCTCACCGGTGGACAGCACCTACGAGCAGTACTTC
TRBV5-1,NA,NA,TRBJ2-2,CASSDAGYAGSGELFF,TGCGCCAGCAGCGACGCGGGGTATGCTGGGTCCGGGGAGCTGTTTTTT
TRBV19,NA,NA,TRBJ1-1,CASSSAGAQSAFF,TGTGCCAGTAGTTCTGCGGGGGCCCAGTCAGCTTTCTTT
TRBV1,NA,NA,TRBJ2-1,CTSSQVKHKYNEQFF,TGCACCAGCAGCCAAGTCAAACACAAATACAATGAGCAGTTCTTC
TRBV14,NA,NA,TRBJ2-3,CASSLYLGVDTQYF,TGTGCCAGCAGCCTATATCTCGGGGTGGATACGCAGTATTTT
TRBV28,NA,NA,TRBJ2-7,CASSHGTLPYEQYF,TGTGCCAGCAGTCATGGGACTCTACCCTACGAGCAGTACTTC
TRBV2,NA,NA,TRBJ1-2,CASSPGAFNYGYTF,TGTGCCAGCAGCCCAGGGGCGTTCAACTATGGCTACACCTTC
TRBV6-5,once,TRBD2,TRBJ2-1,CASSYQLAGYNEQFF,TGTGCCAGCAGTTACCAACTAGCGGGGTACAATGAGCAGTTCTTC
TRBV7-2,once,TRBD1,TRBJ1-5,CASSPQAGTGSNQPQHF,TGTGCCAGCAGCCCCCAGGCGGGGACAGGGAGCAATCAGCCCCAGCATTTT
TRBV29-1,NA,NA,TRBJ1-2,CSVNQGSYGYTF,TGCAGCGTAAACCAGGGCTCCTATGGCTACACCTTC
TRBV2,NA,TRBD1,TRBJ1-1,CASIRDRAVGEAFF,TGTGCCAGCATTCGGGACAGGGCCGTTGGGGAAGCTTTCTTT